The T cell receptor (beta chain) described here comes from a study of post-analysis software for immune sequencing data. Sequencing libraries made from TCR beta cDNA carried unique molecular identifiers. Around 460,000 cDNA molecules came from around 0.96 to 9.9 million T cells. MiXCR, run by TCRdb on the PCR reads, gives a single entry per CDR3 protein. The table lists around 770,000 distinct CDR3 sequences, approximately 44% of them singletons. The sequencing input was blood. This sequence originates from a girl aged 10-17 years with multiple sclerosis.

CDR3 loop: CSGHQGAGTEAFF. CDR3 coding DNA: TGCAGTGGACACCAGGGGGCAGGTACTGAAGCTTTCTTT. The chain couples TRBV20-1 to TRBJ1-1; the match to TRBD1 covers 8 bases. The V segment lost 7 bases and the J segment 5 bases; nucleotides outside the gene matches: 9. The germline V gene has CDR1 DFQATT and CDR2 SNEGSKA (reference sequence). This CDR3 is built from 13 residues.